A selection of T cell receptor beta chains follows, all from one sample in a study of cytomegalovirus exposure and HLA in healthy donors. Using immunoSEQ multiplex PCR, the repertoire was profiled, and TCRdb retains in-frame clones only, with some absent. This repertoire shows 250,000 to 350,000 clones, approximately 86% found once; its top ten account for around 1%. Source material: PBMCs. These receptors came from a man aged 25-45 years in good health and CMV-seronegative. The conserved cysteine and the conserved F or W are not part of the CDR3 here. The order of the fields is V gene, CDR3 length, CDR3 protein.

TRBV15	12	ATSTRTGQETQY
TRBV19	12	ASSRTPKAQPQH
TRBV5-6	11	ASSPDRVYGYT
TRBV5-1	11	ASSSQGVPEAF
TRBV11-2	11	ASSTGQPYGYT
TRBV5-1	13	ASSRTSGVYNEQF
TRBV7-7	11	ASSVGQGQPQH
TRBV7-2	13	ASSSRTATNYGYT
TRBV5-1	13	ASSLTGTAWNEQF
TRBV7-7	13	ASSLAAGGGETQY
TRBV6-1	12	ASSEAGRHTEAF
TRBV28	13	ASSFDGGSNQPQH
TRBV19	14	ASSIDRSGGRKTQY
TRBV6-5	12	ASSYRRPNTEAF
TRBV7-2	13	ASSSTGAPAGELF
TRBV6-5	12	ASRGRGRVYGYT
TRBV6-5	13	ASSYSGTSEGELF
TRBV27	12	ASSFGQAVWPLH
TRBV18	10	ASSPSGTGEF
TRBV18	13	ASSPPTGGAYEQY
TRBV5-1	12	ASSLGVSRYEQY
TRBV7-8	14	ASSLGGQWKNYGYT
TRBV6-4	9	ASFTEETQY
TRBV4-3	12	ASSQDGQGTEAF
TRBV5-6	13	ASSFGTSSADTQY
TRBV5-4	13	ASSLVVAGREEQF
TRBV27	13	ASSRTDFLNYGYT
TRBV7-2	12	ASSSPGRSYGYT
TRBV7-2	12	ASSPTGGQNIQY